This T cell receptor beta chain was obtained from a study of T cell responses to AZD1222 COVID-19 vaccine. In the study overall: Analysis merged second doses at about 4 or about 12 weeks. Study-level findings and limits: None of the repertoires were sampled until the peak T cell response had passed. Among the donors, most were white British and more were female, and clonal diversity was possibly underestimated.

Notes on this clone: As yet, its antigen is unknown.

The V end was cut by 5 bases, the J end by 3 bases, with 13 bases between. The CDR3 extends over 14 amino acids. Germline values: CDR1 SEHNR, CDR2 FQNEAQ (reference sequence). Sequencing used immunoSEQ multiplex PCR; TCRdb keeps in-frame clones, though not all of them. The sample yields some 120,000 clones, around 94% seen once. The sequenced sample was peripheral blood, obtained on day 0 of AZD1222 vaccination. This chain links TRBV7-9 with TRBJ2-5; possibly TRBD1 for D (6 bases). The TCR was taken from an adult in good health. CDR3 nucleotides: TGTGCCAGCAGCCAAGGACAGATTAAAGAGACCCAGTACTTC. It specifies CASSQGQIKETQYF.